These T cell receptor beta chains were read from a single sample in a study of blood T cell repertoires in COVID-19. The assay was immunoSEQ multiplex PCR, and TCRdb's table has in-frame clones only and misses some. Found here are more than 300,000 clones, 90% to 95% of them singletons; the top ten hold approximately 4.1%. Specimen: PBMCs or T cells enriched from blood (not recorded which). The receptors stem from a woman in her twenties or thirties who had been exposed to COVID-19. The CDR3 runs from the conserved cysteine through the conserved F or W. The D gene is left open where the match is weak. A row's size may be missing; if present it is once, few, many or a size class.

V gene	clone size	D gene	J gene	CDR3 DNA	CDR3 protein
TRBV10-3	.	.	TRBJ1-2	TGTGCCACGACGGGTCCGGAGGGCTACACCTTC	CATTGPEGYTF
TRBV6-1	.	TRBD1	TRBJ1-1	TGTGCCAGCAGTGACCGGACAGGACTGAACACTGAAGCTTTCTTT	CASSDRTGLNTEAFF
TRBV6-5	.	.	TRBJ1-2	TGTGCCAGCTCCCCCGGGGGAATGTGGGGCTACACCTTC	CASSPGGMWGYTF
TRBV4-2	.	.	TRBJ2-3	TGTGCCAGCAGCCCCCCGAGGCGGGCTAGCACAGATACGCAGTATTTT	CASSPPRRASTDTQYF
TRBV15	.	.	TRBJ1-2	TGTGCCACCAGCAGAGGACGGGTAAATAACTATGGCTACACCTTC	CATSRGRVNNYGYTF
TRBV4-1	.	TRBD2	TRBJ2-5	TGCGCCAGCAGCCAAGATCGGGGGGGGGAGGTATCAGAGACCCAGTACTTC	CASSQDRGGEVSETQYF
TRBV19	once	TRBD1	TRBJ1-2	TGTGCCAGTAGCCCTGTGGGACAGGGGACCTATGGCTACACCTTC	CASSPVGQGTYGYTF
TRBV6-6	.	TRBD1	TRBJ1-1	TGTGCCAGCAGTTACGGGACAGGTCTACTAATCACTGAAGCTTTCTTT	CASSYGTGLLITEAFF
TRBV10-3	.	TRBD1	TRBJ1-2	TGTGCCATCCACGGGACAGGCTATGGCTACACCTTC	CAIHGTGYGYTF
TRBV11-2	.	.	TRBJ2-5	TGTGCCAGCAGCCGATCCAATCCTTACAGGGTAGGAGAGACCCAGTACTTC	CASSRSNPYRVGETQYF
TRBV6-5	.	.	TRBJ2-6	TGTGCCAGCAGTTACGGGGGCGGAGGGGCCAACGTCCTGACTTTC	CASSYGGGGANVLTF
TRBV7-9	.	TRBD1	TRBJ1-6	TGTGCCAGCAGCTTCACCCTAGGGGACAGCAATAATTCACCCCTCCACTTT	CASSFTLGDSNNSPLHF
TRBV5-4	once	TRBD2	TRBJ2-1	TGTGCCAGCAGCTTGAACGACGGGGGGGCCTCCTACAATGAGCAGTTCTTC	CASSLNDGGASYNEQFF
TRBV7-2	.	.	TRBJ1-5	TGTGCCAGCAGCCCGGCGGGGGGCAGCCAGCCCCAGCATTTT	CASSPAGGSQPQHF
TRBV29-1	.	.	TRBJ2-1	TGCAGCGGAGGGGGGGCCAGCTCCTACAATGAGCAGTTCTTC	CSGGGASSYNEQFF
TRBV5-1	.	TRBD1	TRBJ1-3	TGCGCCAGCAGCTCCGGACAGGGCCACTCTGGAAACACCATATATTTT	CASSSGQGHSGNTIYF
TRBV27	.	.	TRBJ2-1	TGTGCCAGCACTCTGCGGGGGCCTTACAATGAGCAGTTCTTC	CASTLRGPYNEQFF
TRBV5-1	.	TRBD1	TRBJ2-2	TGCGCCAGCAGCTTGAGGACAGGGGAGCCCGGGGAGCTGTTTTTT	CASSLRTGEPGELFF
TRBV29-1	.	.	TRBJ1-1	TGCAGCGTTGCCCAGTACACTGAAGCTTTCTTT	CSVAQYTEAFF
TRBV11-1	.	TRBD2	TRBJ2-1	TGTGCCAGCAGCTTGAGAAGCGGGGATGAGCAGTTCTTC	CASSLRSGDEQFF
TRBV12-3/TRBV12-4	.	TRBD1	TRBJ1-1	TGTGCCAGCAGCCTGACAGGGGAAACGGAAGCTTTCTTT	CASSLTGETEAFF
TRBV18	.	.	TRBJ2-3	TGTGCCAGCTCACCGGATGCGGGGGCGAGCACAGATACGCAGTATTTT	CASSPDAGASTDTQYF
TRBV7-9	.	TRBD1	TRBJ2-1	TGTGCCAGCAGCGGTGGACAGGGGGAGGACAATGAGCAGTTCTTC	CASSGGQGEDNEQFF
TRBV6-5	.	TRBD2	TRBJ2-7	TGTGCCTCTGAAGTAGCGGGGGGGGGTTACTACGAGCAGTACTTC	CASEVAGGGYYEQYF
TRBV19	.	TRBD2	TRBJ2-7	TGTGCCAGTAGCCCCGGCGGCGGGGGGTTCTACGAGCAGTACTTC	CASSPGGGGFYEQYF
TRBV5-1	few	TRBD2	TRBJ2-2	TGCGCCAGCAGTCCTTCCGGACTAGCGGGGGGGGCCGGGGAGCTGTTTTTT	CASSPSGLAGGAGELFF
TRBV24-1	.	TRBD1	TRBJ2-1	TGTGCCACCAGTGATCCCCGGGCCGGGACAGGGAGGAATGAGCAGTTCTTC	CATSDPRAGTGRNEQFF
TRBV14	.	.	TRBJ1-4	TGTGCCAGCAGCCAAGATAATAATGAAAAACTGTTTTTT	CASSQDNNEKLFF
TRBV7-6	once	.	TRBJ1-3	TGTGCCAGCAGCTTCCTATCGGGTCGGGTCATTTCTGGAAACACCATATATTTT	CASSFLSGRVISGNTIYF
TRBV3-1/TRBV3-2	.	.	TRBJ1-1	TGTGCCAGCAGCCAAGGTTTGCGCGCGGCGCGGGTGACTTTCTTT	CASSQGLRAARVTFF
TRBV18	.	TRBD1	TRBJ1-2	TGTGCCAGCTCACGGACAGGGGACAACTATGGCTACACCTTC	CASSRTGDNYGYTF
TRBV5-8	.	.	TRBJ2-1	TGTGCCAGCACGTCGTCGGGGTCCATATTCTACAATGAGCAGTTCTTC	CASTSSGSIFYNEQFF
TRBV30	.	.	TRBJ1-2	TGTGCCTGGAGTCACGGGGGGGTCTATGGCTACACCTTC	CAWSHGGVYGYTF
TRBV7-8	.	.	TRBJ1-5	TGTGCCAGCAGCTTAGCGGGGGGGCGTAGCAATCAGCCCCAGCATTTT	CASSLAGGRSNQPQHF
TRBV27	.	TRBD1	TRBJ2-7	TGTGCCAGCAGTGCGTGGACAGGGGGCCACAAGCTGGAGCAGTACTTC	CASSAWTGGHKLEQYF
TRBV29-1	.	.	TRBJ1-2	TGCAGCGTGGCGCCCGAGGGGGTACGTGGCTACACCTTC	CSVAPEGVRGYTF
TRBV19	.	.	TRBJ2-1	TGTGCCAGTAGTATAGATCAGGGTAATGAGCAGTTCTTC	CASSIDQGNEQFF
TRBV11-2	.	.	TRBJ2-1	TGTGCCAGCAGCTTATTGGTCCTATACAATGAGCAGTTCTTC	CASSLLVLYNEQFF
TRBV7-6	.	.	TRBJ1-4	TGTGCCAGCAGACAGGGAATGGGTCGGGATGAAAAACTGTTTTTT	CASRQGMGRDEKLFF
TRBV25-1	.	.	TRBJ1-4	TGTGCCAGCAGTGACACAGGGCTCCCTAATGAAAAACTGTTTTTT	CASSDTGLPNEKLFF
TRBV5-1	.	TRBD1	TRBJ2-1	TGCGCCAGCAGCGCTAGGACAGGGGGCCCTGAGCAGTTCTTC	CASSARTGGPEQFF
TRBV29-1	.	TRBD1	TRBJ2-5	TGCAGCGTCGGGACAGGTGGGGAGACCCAGTACTTC	CSVGTGGETQYF
TRBV4-2	.	.	TRBJ2-1	TGTGCCAGCAGCCGGAACCCCGACAGGAACTCCTACAATGAGCAGTTCTTC	CASSRNPDRNSYNEQFF
TRBV19	.	TRBD1	TRBJ1-3	TGTGCCAGTAGCTTAGGGCGGACAGGGGGCCTTTCTGGAAACACCATATATTTT	CASSLGRTGGLSGNTIYF
TRBV5-1	.	TRBD1	TRBJ1-3	TGCGCCAGCAGCTCCCGACAGGGACTCTCTGGAAACACCATATATTTT	CASSSRQGLSGNTIYF
TRBV7-6	few	TRBD2	TRBJ2-1	TGTGCCAGCAGCTTAGAAGCGGGGGGATTAGGGGATGAGCAGTTCTTC	CASSLEAGGLGDEQFF
TRBV19	.	TRBD1	TRBJ1-2	TGTGCCAGTAGGGACTACCCGACAGGGGACTATGGCTACACCTTC	CASRDYPTGDYGYTF
TRBV5-1	.	.	TRBJ1-4	TGCGCCAGCAGCCTCACAGGTGAAAAACTGTTTTTT	CASSLTGEKLFF
TRBV2	.	TRBD1	TRBJ1-2	TGTGCCAGCAGTGTATTGGGACAGGGATACGGCTACACCTTC	CASSVLGQGYGYTF
TRBV19	.	.	TRBJ1-2	TGTGCCAGTAGTACATCGACACGAACCTCAGTTGGCTACACCTTC	CASSTSTRTSVGYTF
TRBV24-1	.	.	TRBJ1-2	TGTGCCACCAGTGATTTGCTCGATGGCTACACCTTC	CATSDLLDGYTF
TRBV10-3	.	.	TRBJ1-1	TGTGCCATCAGCCTGCTCGGGGAGAGCACTGAAGCTTTCTTT	CAISLLGESTEAFF
TRBV13	.	TRBD1	TRBJ2-7	TGTGCCAGCAGCCATACTGGGACAGGCTACGAGCAGTACTTC	CASSHTGTGYEQYF
TRBV19	.	.	TRBJ1-1	TGTGCCAGTAGTTTCACCGACAGGAAGGCTTTCTTT	CASSFTDRKAFF